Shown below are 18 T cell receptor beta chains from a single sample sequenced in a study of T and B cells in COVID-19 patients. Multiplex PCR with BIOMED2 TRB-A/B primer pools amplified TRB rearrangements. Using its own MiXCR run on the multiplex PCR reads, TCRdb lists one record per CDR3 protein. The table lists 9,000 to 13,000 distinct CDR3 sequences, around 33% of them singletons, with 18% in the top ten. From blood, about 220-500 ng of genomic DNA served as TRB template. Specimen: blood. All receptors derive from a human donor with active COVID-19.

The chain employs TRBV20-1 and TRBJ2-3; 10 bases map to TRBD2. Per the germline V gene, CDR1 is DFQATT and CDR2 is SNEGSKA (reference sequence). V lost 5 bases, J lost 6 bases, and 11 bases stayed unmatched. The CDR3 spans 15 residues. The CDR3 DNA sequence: TGCAGTGCTGTATCCGGGACTAGCGTTGGGGATACGCAGTATTTT. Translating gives CSAVSGTSVGDTQYF.

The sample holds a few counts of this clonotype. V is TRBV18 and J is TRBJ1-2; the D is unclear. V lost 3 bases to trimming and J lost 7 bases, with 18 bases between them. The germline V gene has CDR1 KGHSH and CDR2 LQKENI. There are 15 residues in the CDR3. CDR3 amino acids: CASSPIQDGRLGYTF. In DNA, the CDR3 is TGTGCCAGCTCACCCATCCAGGACGGGCGTCTTGGCTACACCTTC.

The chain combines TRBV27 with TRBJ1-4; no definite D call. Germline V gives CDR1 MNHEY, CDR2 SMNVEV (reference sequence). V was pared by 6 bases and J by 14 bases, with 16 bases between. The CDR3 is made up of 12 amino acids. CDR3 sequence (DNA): TGTGCCAGCAGAAGTTCCTCGGGTCTCCTGTTTTTT. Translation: CASRSSSGLLFF. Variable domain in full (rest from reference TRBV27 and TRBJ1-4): EAQVTQNPRYLITVTGKKLTVTCSQNMNHEYMSWYRQDPGLGLRQIYYSMNVEVTDKGDVPEGYKVSRKEKRNFPLILESPSPNQTSLYFCASRSSSGLLFFGSGTQLSVL.

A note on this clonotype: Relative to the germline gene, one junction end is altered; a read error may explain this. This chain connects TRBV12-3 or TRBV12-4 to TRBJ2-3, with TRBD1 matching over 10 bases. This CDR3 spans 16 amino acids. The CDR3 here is CASSLGGQGRTDTQYF. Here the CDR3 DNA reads TGTGCCAGCAGCTTAGGGGGACAGGGGCGGACAGATACGCAGTATTTT.

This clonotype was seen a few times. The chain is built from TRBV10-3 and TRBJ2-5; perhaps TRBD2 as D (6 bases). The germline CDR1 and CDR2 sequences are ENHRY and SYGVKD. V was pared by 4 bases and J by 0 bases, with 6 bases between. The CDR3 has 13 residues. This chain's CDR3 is CAISGGDQETQYF. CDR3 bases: TGTGCCATCAGTGGGGGGGACCAAGAGACCCAGTACTTC.

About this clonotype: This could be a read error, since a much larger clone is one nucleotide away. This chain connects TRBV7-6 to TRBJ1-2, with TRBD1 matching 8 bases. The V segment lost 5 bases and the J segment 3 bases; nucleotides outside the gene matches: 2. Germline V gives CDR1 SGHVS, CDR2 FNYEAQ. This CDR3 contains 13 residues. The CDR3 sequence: CASSQDRDYGYTF. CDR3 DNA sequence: TGTGCCAGCAGCCAGGACAGGGACTATGGCTACACCTTC. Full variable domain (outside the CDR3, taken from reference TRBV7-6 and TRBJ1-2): GAGVSQSPRYKVTKRGQDVALRCDPISGHVSLYWYRQALGQGPEFLTYFNYEAQQDKSGLPNDRFSAERPEGSISTLTIQRTEQRDSAMYRCASSQDRDYGYTFGSGTRLTVV.

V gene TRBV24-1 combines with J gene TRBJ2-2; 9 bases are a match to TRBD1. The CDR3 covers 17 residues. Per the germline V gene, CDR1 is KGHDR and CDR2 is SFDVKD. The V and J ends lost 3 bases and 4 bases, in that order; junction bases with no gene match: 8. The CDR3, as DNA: TGTGCCACCAGTGATCCTTCCGGGACAGGGACCACCGGGGAGCTGTTTTTT. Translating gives CATSDPSGTGTTGELFF.

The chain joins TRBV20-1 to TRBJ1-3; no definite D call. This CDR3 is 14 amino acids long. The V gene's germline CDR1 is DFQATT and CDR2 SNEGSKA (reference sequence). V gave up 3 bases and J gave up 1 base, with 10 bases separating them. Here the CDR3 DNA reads TGCAGTGCTAGTGGTGAAAGTTCTGGAAACACCATATATTTT. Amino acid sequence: CSASGESSGNTIYF.

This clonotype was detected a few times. CDR3 amino acids: CASSFSGTASSYEQYF. The CDR3 DNA sequence: TGTGCCAGCAGTTTTTCAGGGACAGCGAGCTCCTACGAGCAGTACTTC. The rearrangement joins TRBV27 to TRBJ2-7; 7 positions match TRBD1. Unmatched junction bases numbered 8, after V lost 3 bases and J lost 0 bases. This CDR3 spans 16 amino acids. Germline V gene data show CDR1 as MNHEY and CDR2 as SMNVEV (reference sequence).

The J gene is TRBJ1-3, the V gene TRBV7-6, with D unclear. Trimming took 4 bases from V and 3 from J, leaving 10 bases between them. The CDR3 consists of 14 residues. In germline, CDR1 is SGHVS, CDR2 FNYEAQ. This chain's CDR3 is CASSSLDVGNTIYF. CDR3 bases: TGTGCCAGCAGCTCGCTAGATGTTGGAAACACCATATATTTT.

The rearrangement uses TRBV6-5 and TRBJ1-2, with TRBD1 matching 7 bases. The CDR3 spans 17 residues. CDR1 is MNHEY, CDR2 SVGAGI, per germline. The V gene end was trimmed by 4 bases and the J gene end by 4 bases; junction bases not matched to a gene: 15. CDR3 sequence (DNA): TGTGCCAGCAGTTCCCCTCTACTACGGACAGGCCTCTATGGCTACACCTTC. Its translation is CASSSPLLRTGLYGYTF.

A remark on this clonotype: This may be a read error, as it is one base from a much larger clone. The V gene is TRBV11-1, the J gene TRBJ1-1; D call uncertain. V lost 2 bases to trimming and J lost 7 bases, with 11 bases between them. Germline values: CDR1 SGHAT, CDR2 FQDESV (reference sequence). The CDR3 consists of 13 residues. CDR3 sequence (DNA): TGTGCCAGCAGCTTAACGGTTATCGGTGAAGCTTTCTTT. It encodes CASSLTVIGEAFF.

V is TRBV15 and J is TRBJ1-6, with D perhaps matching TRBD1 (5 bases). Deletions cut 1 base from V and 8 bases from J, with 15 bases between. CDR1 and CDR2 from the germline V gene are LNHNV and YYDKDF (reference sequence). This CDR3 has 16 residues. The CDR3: CATSRGTGRGYSPLHF. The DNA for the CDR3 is TGTGCCACCAGCAGAGGTACAGGAAGGGGTTATTCACCCCTCCACTTT.

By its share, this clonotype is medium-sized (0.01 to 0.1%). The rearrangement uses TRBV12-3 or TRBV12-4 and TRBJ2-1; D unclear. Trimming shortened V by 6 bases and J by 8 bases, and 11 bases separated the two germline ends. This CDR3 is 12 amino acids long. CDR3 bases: TGTGCCAGCAGAACCCCAGTGGATGAGCAGTTCTTC. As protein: CASRTPVDEQFF.

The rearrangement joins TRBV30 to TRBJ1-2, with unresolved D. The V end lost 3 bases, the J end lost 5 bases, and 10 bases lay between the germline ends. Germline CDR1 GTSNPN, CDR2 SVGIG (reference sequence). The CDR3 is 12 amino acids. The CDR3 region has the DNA TGTGCCTGGAGCATCCGTTTGTATGGCTACACCTTC. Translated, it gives CAWSIRLYGYTF.

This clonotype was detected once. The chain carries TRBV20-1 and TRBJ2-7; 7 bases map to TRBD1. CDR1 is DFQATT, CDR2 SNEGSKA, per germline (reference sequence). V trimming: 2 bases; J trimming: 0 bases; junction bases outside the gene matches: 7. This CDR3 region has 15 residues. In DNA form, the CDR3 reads TGCAGTGCTAGAAGACCGGGACAGACCTCCTACGAGCAGTACTTC. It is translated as CSARRPGQTSYEQYF.

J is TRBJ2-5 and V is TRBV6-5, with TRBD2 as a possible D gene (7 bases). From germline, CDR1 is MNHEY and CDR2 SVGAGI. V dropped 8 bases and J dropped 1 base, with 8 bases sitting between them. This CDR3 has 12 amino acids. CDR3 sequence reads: CASRGAQETQYF. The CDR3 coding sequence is TGTGCCAGCCGGGGGGCCCAAGAGACCCAGTACTTC.

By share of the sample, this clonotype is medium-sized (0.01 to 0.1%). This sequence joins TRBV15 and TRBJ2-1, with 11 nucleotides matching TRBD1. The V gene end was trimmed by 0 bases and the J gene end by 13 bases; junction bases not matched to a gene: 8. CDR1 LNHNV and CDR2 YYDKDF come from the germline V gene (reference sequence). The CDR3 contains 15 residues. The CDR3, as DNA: TGTGCCACCAGCAGAGATCGGGGGGACAGGGGGTATCAGTTCTTC. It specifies CATSRDRGDRGYQFF. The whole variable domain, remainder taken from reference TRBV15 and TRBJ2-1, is DAMVIQNPRYQVTQFGKPVTLSCSQTLNHNVMYWYQQKSSQAPKLLFHYYDKDFNNEADTPDNFQSRRPNTSFCFLDIRSPGLGDTAMYLCATSRDRGDRGYQFFGPGTRLTVL.